Each of the 20 T cell receptor beta chains below was sequenced from the same sample in a study of T cells in Graves' hyperthyroidism and ophthalmopathy. Amplified TCR beta CDR3 regions came from RNA transcripts. First-round RT-PCR of the TCR CDR3 relied on the HTBI primer set. Using its own MiXCR run on the multiplex PCR reads, TCRdb lists one record per CDR3 protein. The profile shows a few hundred thousand distinct CDR3 sequences, less than 20% of them singletons. The sequenced sample was blood. The receptors stem from a woman in her 30s with Graves' hyperthyroidism.

This clonotype was counted many times. The chain combines TRBV30 with TRBJ2-3, with 7 bases identical to TRBD2. This CDR3 comprises 14 residues. Germline CDR1 GTSNPN, CDR2 SVGIG (reference sequence). J lost 1 base, V lost 6 bases, and 7 bases had no gene match. The CDR3 DNA sequence: TGTGCCTGCTCCGGGGGGACTCGCACAGATACGCAGTATTTT. As protein: CACSGGTRTDTQYF.

This clonotype turned up a few times. The chain uses TRBV5-4 and TRBJ1-2, with D unclear. Trimming pared 0 bases from V and 5 bases from J, leaving 8 bases between. Germline V gene sequence: CDR1 SGHNT, CDR2 YYREEE (reference sequence). The CDR3 consists of 13 residues. The CDR3 protein is CASSLESGYGYTF. CDR3 in DNA: TGTGCCAGCAGCTTGGAATCGGGTTATGGCTACACCTTC.

In this sample, this clonotype turned up many times. V is TRBV29-1 and J is TRBJ1-2; D unclear. Trimming left V 1 base short and J 6 bases short, with 9 bases between. The CDR3 extends over 12 amino acids. Per the germline V gene, CDR1 is SQVTM and CDR2 is ANQGSEA. The CDR3 sequence: CSVEVRKDGYTF. The CDR3 DNA sequence: TGCAGCGTTGAAGTAAGGAAGGATGGCTACACCTTC.

This chain uses TRBV27 with TRBJ2-2, with a weak D call TRBD2 (5 bases). CDR3 length equals 14 residues. The V end was cut by 5 bases, the J end by 6 bases, with 13 bases between. In germline, CDR1 is MNHEY, CDR2 SMNVEV (reference sequence). The chain's CDR3 is CASSPWGASGELFF. CDR3 nucleotide sequence: TGTGCCAGCAGTCCCTGGGGAGCATCCGGGGAGCTGTTTTTT.

In this sample, this clonotype turned up a few times. The chain carries TRBV3-1 and TRBJ1-4; no reliable D call. Germline lookup yields CDR1 LGHDT and CDR2 YNNKEL (reference sequence). The length of the CDR3 is 14 residues. V shed 3 bases and J shed 7 bases, with 12 bases lying between them. The CDR3 nucleotides are TGTGCCAGCAGCCACGGGATTCTGAGTGAAAAACTGTTTTTT. This gives the protein CASSHGILSEKLFF. Full variable domain (remainder filled in from reference TRBV3-1 and TRBJ1-4): DTAVSQTPKYLVTQMGNDKSIKCEQNLGHDTMYWYKQDSKKFLKIMFSYNNKELIINETVPNRFSPKSPDKAHLNLHINSLELGDSAVYFCASSHGILSEKLFFGSGTQLSVL.

J is TRBJ1-2 and V is TRBV20-1, with D maybe TRBD1 (5 bases). Germline CDR1 reads DFQATT; CDR2 reads SNEGSKA (reference sequence). There are 14 residues in the CDR3. Trimming took 3 bases from V and 2 from J, leaving 13 bases between them. The CDR3 region is CSARIAGTNYGYTF. The CDR3 coding sequence is TGCAGTGCTAGGATCGCGGGGACCAACTATGGCTACACCTTC.

This clonotype was counted ten times or more. The V gene is TRBV2, the J gene TRBJ1-2, with D perhaps matching TRBD1 (5 bases). V lost 0 bases and J 3 bases, leaving 11 bases between the germline ends. CDR1 and CDR2 (germline): SNHLY, FYNNEI. This CDR3 is 15 amino acids long. The chain's CDR3 is CASSEALQGYYGYTF. The CDR3, as DNA: TGTGCCAGCAGTGAAGCGCTTCAGGGTTACTATGGCTACACCTTC.

This clonotype has a count of ten or more. V is TRBV28 and J is TRBJ1-2; 7 bases are shared with TRBD1. Germline V gene data show CDR1 as MDHEN and CDR2 as SYDVKM. The CDR3 totals 14 residues. Losses at the gene ends were 5 bases for V and 6 bases for J; bases not matched to a gene: 9. CDR3 bases: TGTGCCAGCAGTCAGATAACAGGGGTACATGGCTACACCTTC. Translation: CASSQITGVHGYTF.

The table lists this clonotype with many counts. The chain is built from TRBV18 and TRBJ2-3; 8 bases are shared with TRBD2. This CDR3 spans 16 amino acids. The J segment lost 3 bases and the V segment lost 1 base, leaving 6 bases of the junction unmatched. Germline CDR1 and CDR2: KGHSH and LQKENI. The CDR3 here is CASSPRLGGRTDTQYF. The CDR3 DNA reads as TGTGCCAGCTCACCACGCCTTGGCGGGAGGACAGATACGCAGTATTTT.

V gene TRBV5-6 combines with J gene TRBJ2-7, with 7 bases aligning to TRBD2. The germline V gene has CDR1 SGHDT and CDR2 YYEEEE. CDR3 size: 17 residues. Trimming at V came to 0 bases and at J to 0 bases, leaving 9 bases not matched to a gene. This CDR3 is CASSLEASGHSSYEQYF. CDR3 DNA: TGTGCCAGCAGCTTGGAGGCTAGCGGCCACAGCTCCTACGAGCAGTACTTC.

The table lists this clonotype with many counts. V is TRBV7-2 and J is TRBJ2-5; unclear D gene. Germline CDR1 and CDR2: SGHTA and FQGNSA. CDR3 length: 13 residues. The V end was cut by 3 bases, the J end by 5 bases, with 10 bases between. The CDR3: CASSLPPSETQYF. In nucleotides, the CDR3 is TGTGCCAGCAGCTTGCCCCCGTCGGAGACCCAGTACTTC.

This clonotype appeared many times. The chain joins TRBV3-1 to TRBJ1-2; D remains ambiguous. The CDR3 totals 12 residues. V lost 2 bases to trimming and J lost 8 bases, with 9 bases between them. CDR1 is LGHDT and CDR2 is YNNKEL in the germline V gene (reference sequence). CDR3 loop: CASSQRTEGYTF. The CDR3 bases are TGTGCCAGCAGCCAAAGGACGGAAGGCTACACCTTC.

This clonotype was counted only a few times. The chain uses TRBV7-2 and TRBJ2-5; D unresolved. Trimming stripped 5 bases from V and 5 bases from J, with 12 bases between. CDR3 length: 13 residues. Germline values: CDR1 SGHTA, CDR2 FQGNSA. The CDR3 nucleotides are TGTGCCAGCAGCATCAATTTGGGGGAGACCCAGTACTTC. Translation gives CASSINLGETQYF.

This clonotype was counted ten times or more. This chain connects TRBV7-9 to TRBJ1-5; tentatively, D is TRBD1 (5 bases). The CDR3 covers 14 residues. Germline CDR1 reads SEHNR; CDR2 reads FQNEAQ (reference sequence). V lost 1 base to trimming and J lost 7 bases, with 11 bases between them. The CDR3 loop reads CASSLVGGEQPQHF. The DNA of the CDR3 is TGTGCCAGCAGCTTAGTCGGGGGAGAGCAGCCCCAGCATTTT. The variable domain in full, completed from reference TRBV7-9 and TRBJ1-5, reads DTGVSQNPRHKITKRGQNVTFRCDPISEHNRLYWYRQTLGQGPEFLTYFQNEAQLEKSRLLSDRFSAERPKGSFSTLEIQRTEQGDSAMYLCASSLVGGEQPQHFGDGTRLSIL.

This clonotype was seen a few times. This chain links TRBV19 with TRBJ2-1; 15 nucleotides line up with TRBD2. This CDR3 has 18 amino acids. Germline-derived CDR1 and CDR2 are LNHDA and SQIVND (reference sequence). The J segment lost 4 bases and the V segment lost 3 bases, leaving 7 bases of the junction unmatched. The CDR3 is CASSISGLAGGLYNEQFF. DNA of the CDR3: TGTGCCAGTAGTATCTCGGGACTAGCGGGAGGATTGTACAATGAGCAGTTCTTC.

The chain recombines TRBV3-1 with TRBJ2-3; tentatively, D is TRBD2 (5 bases). Germline CDR1 LGHDT, CDR2 YNNKEL (reference sequence). V lost 8 bases, J lost 4 bases, and 10 bases lay in between. This CDR3 is built from 12 residues. The CDR3 DNA follows: TGTGCCAGCCGGGATTTCGCAGATACGCAGTATTTT. As protein: CASRDFADTQYF.

This clonotype was seen a handful of times. V is TRBV7-2 and J is TRBJ2-1; D unresolved. This CDR3 region has 13 residues. Germline CDR1 is SGHTA and CDR2 is FQGNSA. Trimming pared 3 bases from V and 4 bases from J, leaving 7 bases between. The CDR3 DNA reads as TGTGCCAGCAGCTTTCACAAATACAATGAGCAGTTCTTC. Translated: CASSFHKYNEQFF.

This clonotype was observed a handful of times. Sequence at one end of the junction differs from germline and may be a read error. V usage is TRBV11-2 and J usage is TRBJ1-2, with a tentative D call TRBD1 (5 bases). Germline V gene sequence: CDR1 SGHAT, CDR2 FQNNGV. This CDR3 spans 13 amino acids. The CDR3 DNA reads TGTGCCAGCAGCTTAACAGGCAACTCTGGCTACACCTTC. Encoded protein: CASSLTGNSGYTF.

This clonotype was picked up many times. The chain couples TRBV7-2 to TRBJ2-7; possibly TRBD1 or TRBD2 for D (5 bases each). The CDR3 totals 12 residues. CDR1 SGHTA and CDR2 FQGNSA come from the germline V gene. V lost 5 bases and J lost 6, with 11 bases in between. DNA for the CDR3: TGTGCCAGCAGCCTATGGGGGACCGAGCAGTACTTC. As protein: CASSLWGTEQYF.

This clonotype was counted at least ten times. Written as DNA, the CDR3 is TGTGCCAGCAGCTTAGGGTCAGGGAGCGCCGGAAATCAGCCCCAGCATTTT. Translation gives CASSLGSGSAGNQPQHF. This chain uses TRBV7-9 with TRBJ1-5, with D tentatively TRBD1 (5 bases). Trimming pared 1 base from V and 4 bases from J, leaving 17 bases between. The CDR3 is made up of 17 amino acids. Germline V CDR1 and CDR2: SEHNR, FQNEAQ (reference sequence).